One sample yielded the 17 T cell receptor beta chains listed below, sequenced in a study of sequential checkpoint blockade in melanoma (dated by TCRdb to the late 2010s). Receptors were amplified or captured by the immunoSEQ multiplex PCR assay. TCRdb retrieved this table from immuneACCESS and kept in-frame rearrangements only. Not all clones are present; in checked studies, unresolved V genes account for under half, and no reason is known for the remainder. Across this sample there are approximately 11,000 clones, with approximately 81% seen only once. The leading ten clones occupy 11% of the sample. What the treatment or condition label conveys for this sample: randomized to nivolumab then ipilimumab (arm A) or the reverse (arm B). Source: CD8+ T cells sorted from blood (inferred from file names), taken from a patient given nivolumab and ipilimumab in sequence. The receptors derive from a human donor with melanoma.

The V and J genes are TRBV7-9 and TRBJ2-2, with 8 nucleotides matching TRBD1. The J segment lost 6 bases and the V segment lost 6 bases, leaving 15 bases of the junction unmatched. The V gene's germline CDR1 is SEHNR and CDR2 FQNEAQ (reference sequence). This CDR3 is built from 17 residues. The CDR3 DNA follows: TGTGCCAGCAGGGATACGAACAGGGGGAGTGTGGCCGGGGAGCTGTTTTTT. This encodes CASRDTNRGSVAGELFF.

The V call is TRBV28, the J call TRBJ1-4, with unresolved D. V was shortened by 4 bases and J by 7 bases, with 19 bases between the two germline ends. The CDR3 totals 16 residues. Germline V gene data show CDR1 as MDHEN and CDR2 as SYDVKM. CDR3 sequence (DNA): TGTGCCAGCAGTTACGTACCGGGGTCCGTCGGTGAAAAACTGTTTTTT. Translation: CASSYVPGSVGEKLFF. Full variable domain (rest looked up from reference TRBV28 and TRBJ1-4): DVKVTQSSRYLVKRTGEKVFLECVQDMDHENMFWYRQDPGLGLRLIYFSYDVKMKEKGDIPEGYSVSREKKERFSLILESASTNQTSMYLCASSYVPGSVGEKLFFGSGTQLSVL.

The chain combines TRBV6-1 with TRBJ2-7; 9 bases are a match to TRBD1. Germline lookup yields CDR1 MNHNS and CDR2 SASEGT. Losses at the gene ends were 8 bases for V and 3 bases for J; bases not matched to a gene: 5. This CDR3 is 13 amino acids long. CDR3 DNA sequence: TGTGCCAGCGGAACGGACAGGGGCTACGAGCAGTACTTC. The encoded protein is CASGTDRGYEQYF.

The chain recombines TRBV4-1 with TRBJ1-5; 8 positions agree with TRBD1. The CDR3 runs 16 residues. The junction had 4 bases not matched to a gene; V was cut back by 0 bases and J by 3 bases. The germline V gene has CDR1 MGHRA and CDR2 YSYEKL. Here the CDR3 DNA reads TGCGCCAGCAGCCAAGATCAGGACAGGGTCAATCAGCCCCAGCATTTT. This sequence encodes CASSQDQDRVNQPQHF.

This sequence joins TRBV2 and TRBJ2-1, with 9 nucleotides matching TRBD2. The CDR3 has 17 residues. CDR1 SNHLY and CDR2 FYNNEI come from the germline V gene. V was clipped by 8 bases and J by 7 bases; unmatched bases: 18. CDR3 DNA sequence: TGTGCCAGCGGGGGGGTAGCGGGAGATCTTGCGGCGAATGAGCAGTTCTTC. Translated: CASGGVAGDLAANEQFF. Supplemented by reference TRBV2 and TRBJ2-1, the full variable domain reads EPEVTQTPSHQVTQMGQEVILRCVPISNHLYFYWYRQILGQKVEFLVSFYNNEISEKSEIFDDQFSVERPDGSNFTLKIRSTKLEDSAMYFCASGGVAGDLAANEQFFGPGTRLTVL.

The V and J genes are TRBV4-1 and TRBJ1-2; 7 nucleotides align to TRBD1. The CDR3 contains 15 residues. CDR1 and CDR2 from the germline V gene are MGHRA and YSYEKL. Unmatched junction bases numbered 6, after V lost 2 bases and J lost 3 bases. The CDR3 DNA reads TGCGCCAGCAGCCAACGCCCCGGACAGGACTATGGCTACACCTTC. As protein: CASSQRPGQDYGYTF.

V is TRBV5-6 and J is TRBJ2-1, with a possible D match to TRBD2 (5 bases). CDR3 size: 14 residues. V was trimmed by 0 bases and J by 4 bases, leaving 8 bases between them. The germline V gene encodes CDR1 SGHDT and CDR2 YYEEEE. CDR3 bases: TGTGCCAGCAGCTTGGGTGGAGGTTACAATGAGCAGTTCTTC. It specifies CASSLGGGYNEQFF.

The CDR3 protein is CASSYRRVTGELFF. DNA of the CDR3: TGTGCCAGCAGTTACCGGAGGGTTACCGGGGAGCTGTTTTTT. This rearrangement joins TRBV6-5 to TRBJ2-2, with a possible D match to TRBD2 (6 bases). V was clipped by 2 bases and J by 5 bases, with 9 bases between them. The CDR3 length is 14 residues. Per the germline V gene, CDR1 is MNHEY and CDR2 is SVGAGI.

The CDR3 reads CASRSWDSTNEQFF. The CDR3 DNA follows: TGCGCCAGCAGATCCTGGGACAGCACCAATGAGCAGTTCTTC. The J gene is TRBJ2-1, the V gene TRBV5-1; 7 nucleotides line up with TRBD1. Germline CDR1 reads SGHRS; CDR2 reads YFSETQ. The trim removed 5 bases at V and 6 bases at J, leaving 8 bases unmatched. The CDR3 length is 14 residues.

This chain joins TRBV27 and TRBJ2-3; D gene uncertain. The CDR3 is 13 amino acids. The germline gives CDR1 MNHEY, CDR2 SMNVEV (reference sequence). With 5 bases removed from V and 4 bases from J, the gap between germline ends came to 10 bases. The CDR3 bases are TGTGCCAGCAGTCCCCAACATGCAGATACGCAGTATTTT. This translates into CASSPQHADTQYF.

The V gene is TRBV5-4, the J gene TRBJ2-5; weak D call: TRBD2 (6 bases). Germline V gene lookup returns CDR1 SGHNT and CDR2 YYREEE (reference sequence). This CDR3 has 16 amino acids. V was cut by 4 bases and J by 1 base, with 17 bases left in between. The CDR3: CASSKDYREFQETQYF. The CDR3 coding sequence is TGTGCCAGCAGCAAAGATTACCGGGAGTTCCAAGAGACCCAGTACTTC.

The V call is TRBV4-2, the J call TRBJ2-1, with D perhaps matching TRBD2 (6 bases). This CDR3 has 22 amino acids. Trimming left V 0 bases short and J 6 bases short, with 33 bases between. Germline CDR1 is LGHNA and CDR2 is YNFKEQ. CDR3 residues: CASSQEEVLPRGAGPTVNEQFF. The CDR3 DNA is TGTGCCAGCAGCCAAGAAGAAGTTTTACCTAGAGGGGCGGGGCCGACTGTCAATGAGCAGTTCTTC.

This chain joins TRBV5-8 and TRBJ2-1; TRBD2 agrees at 12 bases. V shed 8 bases and J 0 bases; nucleotides not matched to a gene: 12. Germline-derived CDR1 and CDR2 are SGHTS and YDEGEE. The CDR3 is 18 residues long. Here the CDR3 reads CASTQGTSGWSSYNEQFF. Here the CDR3 DNA reads TGTGCCAGTACCCAGGGGACTAGCGGGTGGAGCTCCTACAATGAGCAGTTCTTC.

The J gene is TRBJ2-3, the V gene TRBV6-1; TRBD2 agrees at 9 bases. The CDR3 consists of 15 residues. V shed 7 bases and J 4 bases; nucleotides not matched to a gene: 9. CDR1 is MNHNS, CDR2 SASEGT, per germline. The CDR3 sequence is CASIPFSGSADTQYF. In DNA, the CDR3 is TGTGCCAGCATCCCCTTTAGCGGGAGTGCAGATACGCAGTATTTT.

The chain links TRBV11-2 to TRBJ1-4, with no clear D. Germline V gene sequence: CDR1 SGHAT, CDR2 FQNNGV. Trimming removed 0 bases at V and 7 bases at J, with 15 bases between. The CDR3 is 16 amino acids. The CDR3 here is CASSLDSNEHVEKLFF. CDR3 bases: TGTGCCAGCAGCTTAGATAGCAACGAGCACGTTGAAAAACTGTTTTTT.

The chain uses TRBV13 and TRBJ2-5, with TRBD2 identical over 7 bases. In germline, CDR1 is PRHDT, CDR2 FYEKMQ (reference sequence). The CDR3 contains 15 residues. With V trimmed by 3 bases and J by 4 bases, 8 bases remained unmatched. CDR3 protein: CASSLRRREGETQYF. The CDR3 DNA reads as TGTGCCAGCAGCTTGAGACGGAGGGAGGGAGAGACCCAGTACTTC.

The table lists this clone with a few counts. The chain is built from TRBV25-1 and TRBJ1-2; D is possibly TRBD1 (5 bases). Germline loops: CDR1 MGHDK, CDR2 SYGVNS. V was trimmed by 9 bases and J by 8 bases, leaving 16 bases between them. CDR3 size: 12 residues. CDR3 protein: CASGGVRAGYTF. The CDR3 DNA reads TGTGCCAGTGGCGGGGTCAGGGCGGGCTACACCTTC.